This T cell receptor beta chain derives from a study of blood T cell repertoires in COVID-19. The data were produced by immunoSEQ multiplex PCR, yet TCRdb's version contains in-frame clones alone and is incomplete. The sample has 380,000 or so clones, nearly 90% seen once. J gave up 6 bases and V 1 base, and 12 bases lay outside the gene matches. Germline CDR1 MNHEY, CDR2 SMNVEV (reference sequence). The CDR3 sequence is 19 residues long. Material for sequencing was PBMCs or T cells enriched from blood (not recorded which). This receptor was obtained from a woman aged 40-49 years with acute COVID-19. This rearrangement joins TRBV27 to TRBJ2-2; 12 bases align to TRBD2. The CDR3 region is CASSLFLAGGLPNAGELFF. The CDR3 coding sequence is TGTGCCAGCAGTTTATTTCTAGCGGGGGGGCTTCCTAACGCCGGGGAGCTGTTTTTT.